A selection of T cell receptor beta chains follows, all from one sample in a study of CD8 T cells in Susac syndrome. A single record per CDR3 protein comes from TCRdb applying MiXCR to the immunoSEQ multiplex PCR reads. The table has 100,000 to 150,000 distinct CDR3 sequences, about 92% seen once. The sample comprised CD8+ T cells from PBMCs. The receptors originated from a human donor with multiple sclerosis. Each CDR3 is given with its conserved first and last residue. D genes are given only for firm matches. For some rows the clone size is stated as once, few or many, or as a class when expanded; others skip it.

size	J	V	D	DNA	CDR3
-	TRBJ2-7	TRBV11-2	-	TGTGCCAGCAGCTTAGGAACAGGGTTGCACGAGCAGTACTTC	CASSLGTGLHEQYF
-	TRBJ2-3	TRBV2	TRBD2	TGTGCCAGCAGTGAGCCTAGCGGGAGCACAGATACGCAGTATTTT	CASSEPSGSTDTQYF
once	TRBJ2-5	TRBV19	TRBD2	TGTGCCAGTAGTATGGGTTGGCTAGCGGGAGCCCTTATACACCAGACCCAGTACTTC	CASSMGWLAGALIHQTQYF
-	TRBJ2-5	TRBV27	-	TGTGCCAGCTGGTATGAGGGCCAGGAGGAGACCCAGTACTTC	CASWYEGQEETQYF
once	TRBJ2-3	TRBV20-1	TRBD2	TGCAGTGCTAGAGTTCTAGCGGGGGGGCCGGTCTTCAGAGATACGCAGTATTTT	CSARVLAGGPVFRDTQYF
once	TRBJ1-3	TRBV3-1	-	TGTGCCAGCAGCCAACGACAGGCTATCCGCTCTGGAAACACCATATATTTT	CASSQRQAIRSGNTIYF
once	TRBJ2-7	TRBV12-3/TRBV12-4	-	TGTGCCAGCAGCTCCGGGGCTACCTACGAGCAGTACTTC	CASSSGATYEQYF
-	TRBJ1-1	TRBV30	-	TGTGCCTGGAGTGGGAAAATTAGACAGAACGCTGAAGCTTTCTTT	CAWSGKIRQNAEAFF
-	TRBJ1-2	TRBV4-1	TRBD1	TGCGCCAGCAGCCCTACGCAACAGGGGACCTATGGCTACACCTTC	CASSPTQQGTYGYTF
-	TRBJ1-2	TRBV27	TRBD1	TGTGCCAGCAGTTTGGACAGGGGGCTGTTCTATGGCTACACCTTC	CASSLDRGLFYGYTF
-	TRBJ2-1	TRBV3-1	-	TGTGCCAGCAGCCAAGAGTTTCGGGGGGCGGGGTACAATGAGCAGTTCTTC	CASSQEFRGAGYNEQFF
-	TRBJ1-5	TRBV19	-	TGTGCCAGTAGTGAGGGGCGGAAAAGGCAGCCCCAGCATTTT	CASSEGRKRQPQHF
-	TRBJ1-1	TRBV29-1	-	TGCAGCGCCAAAGACCTTCTGGGCACTGAAGCTTTCTTT	CSAKDLLGTEAFF
-	TRBJ2-1	TRBV27	TRBD1	TGTGCCAGCAGAACCGGGACAGGGCCCTACAATGAGCAGTTCTTC	CASRTGTGPYNEQFF
-	TRBJ2-1	TRBV7-9	TRBD1	TGTGCCAGCAGCTTAAATCGGGTCCCCGACAGGGACGAGCAGTTCTTC	CASSLNRVPDRDEQFF
-	TRBJ2-3	TRBV29-1	TRBD1	TGCAGCGTGGAGACAGGGGAAGGCACAGATACGCAGTATTTT	CSVETGEGTDTQYF
few	TRBJ2-2	TRBV6-1	-	TGTGCCAGCAGTGGACAGGCCGGGGAGCTGTTTTTT	CASSGQAGELFF
once	TRBJ1-2	TRBV29-1	-	TGCAGCGTTTCCAACGGGCATAACTATGGCTACACCTTC	CSVSNGHNYGYTF
-	TRBJ1-2	TRBV13	-	TGTGCCAGCAACCTCAGGGGCTATGGCTACACCTTC	CASNLRGYGYTF
-	TRBJ1-5	TRBV5-4	-	TGTGCCAGCAGCGTTGAAGATCAGCCCCAGCATTTT	CASSVEDQPQHF
-	TRBJ1-2	TRBV27	-	TGTGCCAGCAGTCTGTCCCGCTCCGTCTATGGCTACACCTTC	CASSLSRSVYGYTF
-	TRBJ1-2	TRBV4-1	-	TGCGCCAGCAGCCAAGGGACGGGACATGGCTACACCTTC	CASSQGTGHGYTF
-	TRBJ2-1	TRBV6-2/TRBV6-3	-	TGTGCCAGCAGTTACCGGGGATACAATGAGCAGTTCTTC	CASSYRGYNEQFF
-	TRBJ2-7	TRBV5-4	TRBD1	TGTGCCAGCACCCTCGTCCCGGGGCAGGGGGCCAACGAGCAGTACTTC	CASTLVPGQGANEQYF
few	TRBJ2-3	TRBV24-1	-	TGTGCCACCAGTGCGCCCGGAACGGGGGTGACAGATACGCAGTATTTT	CATSAPGTGVTDTQYF
-	TRBJ2-1	TRBV6-4	-	TGTGCCAGCAGTGACTCGCCGGGAGCCTTCAATGAGCAGTTCTTC	CASSDSPGAFNEQFF
-	TRBJ2-3	TRBV9	TRBD2	TGTGCCAGCAGCGCACCACTAGCGACTAGCACAGATACGCAGTATTTT	CASSAPLATSTDTQYF